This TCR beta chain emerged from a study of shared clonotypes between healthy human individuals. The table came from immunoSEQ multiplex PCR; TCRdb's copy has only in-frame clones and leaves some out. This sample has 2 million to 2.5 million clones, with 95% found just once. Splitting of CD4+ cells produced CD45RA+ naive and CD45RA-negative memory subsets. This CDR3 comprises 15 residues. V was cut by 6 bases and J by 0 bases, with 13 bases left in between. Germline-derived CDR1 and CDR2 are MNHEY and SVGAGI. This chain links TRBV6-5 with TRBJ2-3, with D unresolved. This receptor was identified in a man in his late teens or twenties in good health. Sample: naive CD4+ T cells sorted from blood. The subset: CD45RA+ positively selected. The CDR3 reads CASRAKGRSTDTQYF. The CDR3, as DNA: TGTGCCAGCAGGGCCAAAGGCCGGAGCACAGATACGCAGTATTTT.